Listed here is a single T cell receptor (beta chain). This clone appeared many times. Its antigen is still unknown. There are no base qualities to consult, and no much larger clone falls within one base. Reading from cysteine to phenylalanine, the CDR3 counts 16 amino acids. The CDR3 DNA has 48 bases and is translated from base 1. According to the germline V gene, CDR1 reads SGHTA and CDR2 reads FQGNSA. Germline trimming amounts to 5 bases on V and 3 bases on J, with 7 as the count of junction bases outside the gene matches. The data were obtained in a study of metastatic and nonmetastatic thyroid tumors (dated by TCRdb to 2018 to 2021). Context from the whole study: Repertoires from peripheral blood and from tumor or nodule tissue samples of malignant and benign thyroid patients were compared.

No treatment had been received by any patient before thyroid surgery. Using T-cell receptor beta sequencing, the researchers looked back retrospectively at clinical samples from patients, gathered between about 2012 and 2018. Library preparation was by PCR. The data were produced on an Illumina HiSeq 4000. High-throughput sequencing was used to profile the CDR3 region of the TCR beta-chain in every patient. Turning to the authors' computational methods: Drawing on CDR3 differences between clinicopathological groups, the researchers built a classifier meant to tell apart patients with distant-metastatic papillary thyroid cancer. To measure repertoire diversity the researchers used the Shannon index, while the Morisita-Horn index served to gauge how similar the tumor and blood repertoires were. TCRdb itself trimmed the public reads at Q25 with fastp, ran MiXCR and retained productive beta chains. TCRdb's processing, not the study's, gives the V and J calls here. The sample table lists around 65,000 clones, 12% to 15% of them with a count of one. Jointly, the top ten make up over 6% of the sample.

What the work shows at the level of the full study, not this receptor alone: In both blood and tumor samples, TCR beta diversity was reported to be significantly higher in malignant tumors than in benign nodules.

The sample was blood. This sequence uses TRBV7-2 and TRBJ2-3; the central 11 bases match TRBD2. The receptor was derived from a male donor with papillary thyroid cancer or a benign thyroid nodule (not recorded which). Some clones in this sample may be carry-over from other donors' samples. The bases read TGTGCCAGCAGCCTCGTAGCGGGAGGGGCAACAGATACGCAGTATTTT. Translation gives CASSLVAGGATDTQYF.